This TCR beta chain was recorded in a study of graft-versus-host responses after intestinal transplantation. Study information: All recipients were transplanted with multivisceral, liver-intestinal, or isolated intestinal grafts. Study-level points and caveats: Marrow from the recipient contained GvH clones, some of which had appeared first in ileum or blood. Patients who carried graft-donor T cell macrochimerism also had high graft-versus-host to host-versus-graft clonal ratios in their allografts.

For this clone: Its specificity is not known.

CDR1 and CDR2 (germline): SGHAT, FQNNGV. The CDR3 has 17 residues. The germline V and J ends were trimmed by 4 bases and 5 bases, with 21 bases remaining between them. TCRdb keeps only in-frame clones here, not all; method: immunoSEQ multiplex PCR. The sample has roughly 60,000 clones, 90% to 95% seen once. The V call is TRBV11-2, the J call TRBJ2-1; a possible D gene is TRBD2 (5 bases). The clonotype was recovered from a human patient who received an intestinal transplant, so some T cells may come from the graft donor. The sample consisted of PBMCs, taken about 120 days after intestinal transplantation. CDR3 DNA sequence: TGTGCCAGCAGCTCCCCACAGCTAGGAGGTGTCCACAATGAGCAGTTCTTC. Amino acid sequence: CASSSPQLGGVHNEQFF.